This T cell receptor beta chain was documented in a study of blood T cell repertoires in COVID-19. Method: immunoSEQ multiplex PCR; TCRdb's copy keeps in-frame clones and lacks some. Among 150,000 or so clones listed, about three quarters were seen once. Participant ages covered roughly 18 to 89 years across 24 US areas. There are 20 residues in the CDR3. Germline V lookup: CDR1 LNHDA, CDR2 SQIVND (reference sequence). J was trimmed by 0 bases and V by 3 bases; bases with no gene match: 15. Sequencing input: PBMCs or T cells enriched from blood (not recorded which). The origin of this receptor is a woman aged 50 to 60 who had recovered from COVID-19. The gene calls are TRBV19 and TRBJ2-1, with TRBD2 identical over 9 bases. The CDR3 DNA reads as TGTGCCAGTAGTATTAAGGGACAAGGGTGGCGGGGGGGCTCCTACAATGAGCAGTTCTTC. It translates to CASSIKGQGWRGGSYNEQFF. The full variable domain, in which reference TRBV19 and TRBJ2-1 provide the parts outside the CDR3, is DGGITQSPKYLFRKEGQNVTLSCEQNLNHDAMYWYRQDPGQGLRLIYYSQIVNDFQKGDIAEGYSVSREKKESFPLTVTSAQKNPTAFYLCASSIKGQGWRGGSYNEQFFGPGTRLTVL.